The 8 T cell receptor beta chains in this list originate from one sample, sequenced in a study of identifying expanded T cells in peripheral blood. Measured with immunoSEQ multiplex PCR; TCRdb has only the in-frame clones, and not every one. The top ten hold 7% to 7.5% of the sample, which has 75,000 to 95,000 clones, around 90% seen once. Material for sequencing was blood. These receptors all come from a person aged 18-70 years in good health.

The chain joins TRBV30 to TRBJ2-1, with D perhaps matching TRBD1 or TRBD2 (6 bases each). The CDR3 extends over 15 amino acids. Germline CDR1 and CDR2: GTSNPN and SVGIG (reference sequence). V was clipped by 2 bases and J by 4 bases, with 15 bases between them. CDR3 DNA sequence: TGTGCCTGGAGTATCCTAGCGAGGGGGTACAATGAGCAGTTCTTC. As protein: CAWSILARGYNEQFF.

The chain combines TRBV7-8 with TRBJ1-5, with TRBD1 matching over 8 bases. The CDR3 runs to 16 residues. Germline loops: CDR1 SGHVS, CDR2 FQNEAQ. The ends lost 5 bases at V and 3 bases at J; junction bases unmatched: 9. The CDR3 region has the DNA TGTGCCAGCAGCGCGGGGACAGGAGGACTCAATCAGCCCCAGCATTTT. Translated: CASSAGTGGLNQPQHF.

The chain is built from TRBV7-9 and TRBJ1-6, with a possible D match to TRBD1 (6 bases). The germline V gene has CDR1 SEHNR and CDR2 FQNEAQ (reference sequence). This CDR3 is built from 14 residues. V shed 2 bases and J shed 9 bases, with 11 bases lying between them. CDR3: CASSLPLGGSPLHF. The CDR3 nucleotides read TGTGCCAGCAGCTTACCACTAGGGGGTTCACCCCTCCACTTT.

The chain uses TRBV30 and TRBJ1-1; D gene unclear. Germline V gives CDR1 GTSNPN, CDR2 SVGIG (reference sequence). The V gene lost 4 bases and the J gene lost 2 bases, with 11 bases spanning the gap. The CDR3 totals 13 residues. The CDR3 coding sequence is TGTGCCTGGAAGAAGATGTTCAACACTGAAGCTTTCTTT. Its translation is CAWKKMFNTEAFF. The full variable domain, completed using reference TRBV30 and TRBJ1-1, is SQTIHQWPATLVQPVGSPLSLECTVEGTSNPNLYWYRQAAGRGLQLLFYSVGIGQISSEVPQNLSASRPQDRQFILSSKKLLLSDSGFYLCAWKKMFNTEAFFGQGTRLTVV.

The chain couples TRBV7-2 to TRBJ2-7; D unclear. The CDR3 runs to 16 residues. Germline CDR1 SGHTA, CDR2 FQGNSA. With 0 bases removed from V and 0 bases from J, the gap between germline ends came to 12 bases. The CDR3 protein is CASSLAVGMSSYEQYF. The CDR3 coding sequence is TGTGCCAGCAGCTTAGCCGTGGGGATGAGCTCCTACGAGCAGTACTTC.

A remark on this clone: Different DNA sequences within this sample yield the same CDR3. The chain couples TRBV4-2 to TRBJ2-2, with TRBD1 identical over 7 bases. CDR3 length equals 19 residues. In germline, CDR1 is LGHNA, CDR2 YNFKEQ. With V trimmed by 5 bases and J by 5 bases, 20 bases remained unmatched. The CDR3 DNA is TGTGCCAGCAGCAAGGGCTTCGATGGGAGACAGGGCCGTACCGGGGAGCTGTTTTTT. Translating it yields CASSKGFDGRQGRTGELFF.

The chain is built from TRBV7-2 and TRBJ2-1; 8 positions agree with TRBD2. The germline CDR1 and CDR2 sequences are SGHTA and FQGNSA. The CDR3 is 15 residues long. J gave up 0 bases and V 5 bases, and 3 bases lay outside the gene matches. CDR3 in DNA: TGTGCCAGCAGCAAGGGACTAGTCTCCTACAATGAGCAGTTCTTC. Translated: CASSKGLVSYNEQFF.

V gene TRBV11-2 combines with J gene TRBJ1-4; 8 bases line up with TRBD1. CDR3 size: 19 residues. Germline V gene lookup returns CDR1 SGHAT and CDR2 FQNNGV. The ends lost 1 base at V and 7 bases at J; junction bases unmatched: 17. The CDR3 bases are TGTGCCAGCAGCTTAGCCCCAGGGGGCGCGCACGGGGTGGCTGAAAAACTGTTTTTT. This gives the protein CASSLAPGGAHGVAEKLFF.